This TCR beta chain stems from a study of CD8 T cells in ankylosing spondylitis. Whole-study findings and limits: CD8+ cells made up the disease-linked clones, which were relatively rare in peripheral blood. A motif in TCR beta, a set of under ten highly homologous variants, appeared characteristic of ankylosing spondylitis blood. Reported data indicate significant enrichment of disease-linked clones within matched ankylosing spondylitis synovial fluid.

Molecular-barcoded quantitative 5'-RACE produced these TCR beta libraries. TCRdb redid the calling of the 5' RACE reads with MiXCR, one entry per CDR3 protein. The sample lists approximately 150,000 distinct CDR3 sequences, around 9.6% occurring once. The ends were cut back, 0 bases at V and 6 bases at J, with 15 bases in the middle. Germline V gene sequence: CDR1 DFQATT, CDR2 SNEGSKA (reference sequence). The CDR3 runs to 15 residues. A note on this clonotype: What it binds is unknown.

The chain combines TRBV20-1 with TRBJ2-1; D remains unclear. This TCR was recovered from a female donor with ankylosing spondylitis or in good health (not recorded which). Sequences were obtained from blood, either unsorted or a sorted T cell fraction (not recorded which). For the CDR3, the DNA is TGCAGTGCTAGAGACCATAGAGATGTGCCCAATGAGCAGTTCTTC. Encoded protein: CSARDHRDVPNEQFF.